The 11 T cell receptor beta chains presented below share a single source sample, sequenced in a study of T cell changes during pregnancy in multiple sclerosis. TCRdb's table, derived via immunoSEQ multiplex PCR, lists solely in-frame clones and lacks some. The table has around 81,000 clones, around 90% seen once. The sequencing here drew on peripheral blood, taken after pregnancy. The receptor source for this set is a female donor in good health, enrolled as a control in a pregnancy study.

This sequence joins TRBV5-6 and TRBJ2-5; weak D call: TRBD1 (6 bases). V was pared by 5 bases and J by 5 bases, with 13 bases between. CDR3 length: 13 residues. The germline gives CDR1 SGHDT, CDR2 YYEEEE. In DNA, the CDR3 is TGTGCCAGCAGACGGACAGTCTTGGAGACCCAGTACTTC. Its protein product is CASRRTVLETQYF.

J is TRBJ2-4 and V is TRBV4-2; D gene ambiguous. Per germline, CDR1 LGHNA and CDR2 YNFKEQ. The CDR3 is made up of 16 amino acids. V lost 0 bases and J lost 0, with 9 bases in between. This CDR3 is CASSQDPGLAKNIQYF. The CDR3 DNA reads TGTGCCAGCAGCCAAGATCCGGGTCTAGCCAAAAACATTCAGTACTTC.

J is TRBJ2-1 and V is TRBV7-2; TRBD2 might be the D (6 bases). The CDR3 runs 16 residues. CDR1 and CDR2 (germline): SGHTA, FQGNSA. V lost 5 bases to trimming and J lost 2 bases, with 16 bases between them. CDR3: CASSPSSGSTYNEQFF. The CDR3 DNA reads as TGTGCCAGCAGCCCGAGCAGCGGGTCCACCTACAATGAGCAGTTCTTC. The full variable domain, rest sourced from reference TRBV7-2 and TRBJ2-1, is GAGVSQSPSNKVTEKGKDVELRCDPISGHTALYWYRQSLGQGLEFLIYFQGNSAPDKSGLPSDRFSAERTGGSVSTLTIQRTQQEDSAVYLCASSPSSGSTYNEQFFGPGTRLTVL.

In DNA, the CDR3 is TGTGCCAGCAGCCAAGAGCTTCGGGACTTCTCCGGGGAGGAGCAGTTCTTC. This sequence encodes CASSQELRDFSGEEQFF. V usage is TRBV4-2 and J usage is TRBJ2-1; D might be TRBD2 (6 bases). CDR3 length: 17 residues. V was cut by 0 bases and J by 10 bases, with 22 bases left in between. CDR1 is LGHNA, CDR2 YNFKEQ, per germline.

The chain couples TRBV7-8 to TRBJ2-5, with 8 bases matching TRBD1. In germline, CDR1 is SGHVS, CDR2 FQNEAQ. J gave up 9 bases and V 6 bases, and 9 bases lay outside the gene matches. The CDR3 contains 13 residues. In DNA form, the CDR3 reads TGTGCCAGCAGTCAGGGGGCGGCCGAGGCCCAGTACTTC. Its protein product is CASSQGAAEAQYF.

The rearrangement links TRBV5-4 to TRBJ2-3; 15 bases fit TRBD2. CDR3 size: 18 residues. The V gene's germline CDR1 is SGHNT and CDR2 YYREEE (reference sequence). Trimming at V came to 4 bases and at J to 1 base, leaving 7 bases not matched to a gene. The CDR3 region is CASSQGTSGGRGTDTQYF. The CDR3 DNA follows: TGTGCCAGCAGCCAAGGGACTAGCGGGGGGAGGGGCACAGATACGCAGTATTTT.

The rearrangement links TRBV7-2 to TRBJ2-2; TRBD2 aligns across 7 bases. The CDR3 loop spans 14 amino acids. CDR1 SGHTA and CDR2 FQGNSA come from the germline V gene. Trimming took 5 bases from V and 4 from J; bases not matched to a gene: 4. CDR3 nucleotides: TGTGCCAGCAGCCCCAGGGAGGGCACCGGGGAGCTGTTTTTT. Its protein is CASSPREGTGELFF.

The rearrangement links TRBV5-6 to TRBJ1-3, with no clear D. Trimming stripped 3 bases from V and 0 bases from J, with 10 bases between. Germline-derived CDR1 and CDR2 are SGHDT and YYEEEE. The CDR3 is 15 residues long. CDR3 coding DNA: TGTGCCAGCAGCTCCGGACTACTCTCTGGAAACACCATATATTTT. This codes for CASSSGLLSGNTIYF.

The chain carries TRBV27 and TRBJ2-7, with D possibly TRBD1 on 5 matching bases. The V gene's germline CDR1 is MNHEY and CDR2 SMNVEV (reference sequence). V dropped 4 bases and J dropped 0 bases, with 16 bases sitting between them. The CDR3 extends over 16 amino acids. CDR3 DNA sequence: TGTGCCAGCAGTTCCGACGAACAGGCAAGCTCCTACGAGCAGTACTTC. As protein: CASSSDEQASSYEQYF.

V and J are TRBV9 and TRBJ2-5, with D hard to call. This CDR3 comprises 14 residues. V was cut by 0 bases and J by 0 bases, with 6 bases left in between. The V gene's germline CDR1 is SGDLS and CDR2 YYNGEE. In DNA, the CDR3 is TGTGCCAGCAGCGTAGATCAGTACCAAGAGACCCAGTACTTC. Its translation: CASSVDQYQETQYF.

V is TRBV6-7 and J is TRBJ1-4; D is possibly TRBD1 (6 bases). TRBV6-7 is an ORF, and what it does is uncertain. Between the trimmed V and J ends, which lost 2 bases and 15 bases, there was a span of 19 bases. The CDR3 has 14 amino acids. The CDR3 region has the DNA TGTGCCAGCAGTTACCAAGACGGCGACAGGAAGATGTTTTTT. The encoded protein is CASSYQDGDRKMFF.